The T cell receptor beta chain under discussion was sequenced for a study of blood T cell repertoires in COVID-19 (TCRdb year 2020). About the investigation overall: The collaborator samples originated in the United States, Italy and Spain and spanned the acute and convalescent phases of COVID-19. Where available, HLA class I and class II types were obtained from metadata supplied by the sample provider rather than from assay-based typing. Nearly every sample came with metadata listing a de-identified subject ID, COVID-19 status, age in years and sex. The dataset comprised deeply sampled blood TCRbeta repertoires from subjects exposed to, actively infected with, or recovered from COVID-19. Samples came from the ongoing ImmuneRACE study (first 160 participants) plus 1,254 subjects from 6 global collaborators. The repertoires were made available in a free public database intended to serve as a resource for research on the immune response to SARS-CoV-2. The material from the prospective study consisted of cDNA or gDNA derived from T cells, B-cell-depleted T cells, or PBMCs.

The collaborating institutions used their own protocols to collect whole blood in K2EDTA tubes. For TCRbeta analysis, collaborator samples were shipped as frozen whole blood, as isolated PBMCs, or as DNA extracted from either sample type. There are a few counts of this clone. Its cognate antigen has yet to be identified. It has no much larger one-base neighbor in the sample; base qualities were not kept. Including cysteine and phenylalanine, the CDR3 has 17 amino acids. The read is trimmed to its CDR3 DNA, 51 bases read in frame from base 1. V and J are truncated by 0 bases and 8 bases respectively, leaving an intervening sequence of 22 bases. The germline V gene supplies CDR1 LGHNA and CDR2 YSLEER. The paper's findings and limits, for the study overall: The amount of clinical and demographic metadata varied by source and participant and was provided uncurated.

The immunoSEQ Assay, a bias-controlled multiplex PCR, was used to amplify TCRbeta CDR3 regions from genomic DNA. Per the authors' processing: The number of nucleated cells in each sample was estimated from the amplification of reference gene primers within the assay. To quantify the absolute abundance of each unique TCRbeta CDR3 rearrangement, sequence reads were collapsed and filtered. For each sample, productive Simpson clonality was calculated as the square root of Simpson's diversity index over productive rearrangements. As stored in TCRdb, this immuneACCESS dataset retains in-frame rearrangements with V and J assigned. A fraction of the clones does not appear; measured against another copy, unresolved V genes explain less than half of the discrepancy, and the remainder lacks a known reason. That table supplies the V and J calls and clone size; D and trimming were determined from the DNA. For this sample there are about 70,000 clones; about nine tenths appear just once. About 11% of the sample rests with the top ten.

This clonotype was sampled from a woman younger than 30 with acute or convalescent COVID-19. The sequenced material came from peripheral blood. The rearranged chain carries TRBV4-3 and TRBJ1-2, and perhaps TRBD1 as D gene, on 5 matching bases. The bases are TGCGCCAGCAGCCAAGATCAGGGCTCGATCGCCCTATGGGGCTACACCTTC. Its translation reads: CASSQDQGSIALWGYTF.